A single sample is the source of the 26 T cell receptor beta chains below, sequenced in a study of blood T cell repertoires in COVID-19. Generated by immunoSEQ multiplex PCR, the TCRdb table keeps only in-frame clones and is missing some. The data show more than 50,000 clones, roughly 70% seen once. Specimen: peripheral blood. Every receptor here comes from a woman in her 70s with acute or convalescent COVID-19.

V is TRBV7-9 and J is TRBJ1-2, with unresolved D. V lost 3 bases to trimming and J lost 4 bases, with 9 bases between them. The CDR3 has 13 amino acids. Germline lookup yields CDR1 SEHNR and CDR2 FQNEAQ (reference sequence). The CDR3 sequence: CASSLVQIYGYTF. The CDR3 DNA reads TGTGCCAGCAGCTTGGTACAGATCTATGGCTACACCTTC. The whole variable domain, filled in from reference TRBV7-9 and TRBJ1-2, reads DTGVSQNPRHKITKRGQNVTFRCDPISEHNRLYWYRQTLGQGPEFLTYFQNEAQLEKSRLLSDRFSAERPKGSFSTLEIQRTEQGDSAMYLCASSLVQIYGYTFGSGTRLTVV.

The V call is TRBV2, the J call TRBJ1-1, with 7 bases matching TRBD1. This CDR3 is 14 amino acids long. The J segment lost 0 bases and the V segment lost 6 bases, leaving 4 bases of the junction unmatched. Germline lookup yields CDR1 SNHLY and CDR2 FYNNEI. The DNA for the CDR3 is TGTGCCAGCAGCGTAGACAGGGTGAACACTGAAGCTTTCTTT. This codes for CASSVDRVNTEAFF.

This clone was observed once. This sequence joins TRBV3-1 (or the pseudogene TRBV3-2) and TRBJ1-2; no firm D call. Trimming stripped 2 bases from V and 7 bases from J, with 8 bases between. Looked up from germline, CDR1 is LGHDT and CDR2 is YNNKEL (reference sequence). The length of the CDR3 is 12 residues. The CDR3 sequence is CASSQIPVGYTF. The CDR3 nucleotides are TGTGCCAGCAGCCAAATACCGGTTGGCTACACCTTC.

The chain joins TRBV25-1 to TRBJ2-3; D gene uncertain. CDR1 is MGHDK, CDR2 SYGVNS, per germline. The ends were cut back, 5 bases at V and 0 bases at J, with 6 bases in the middle. This CDR3 is built from 13 residues. The DNA of the CDR3 is TGTGCCAGCAGTTCAGGTAGCACAGATACGCAGTATTTT. It codes for CASSSGSTDTQYF.

The chain combines TRBV6-1 with TRBJ1-3, with D unresolved. Trimming removed 2 bases from V and 2 bases from J, with 16 bases in between. The germline CDR1 and CDR2 sequences are MNHNS and SASEGT. The CDR3 extends over 17 amino acids. The DNA for the CDR3 is TGTGCCAGCAGTGAATTTTACCCCCCGGGGACTGGAAACACCATATATTTT. The encoded protein is CASSEFYPPGTGNTIYF.

The rearrangement links TRBV6-5 to TRBJ2-7, with TRBD2 matching over 7 bases. V trimming: 10 bases; J trimming: 0 bases; junction bases outside the gene matches: 9. The CDR3 totals 14 residues. The germline gives CDR1 MNHEY, CDR2 SVGAGI. DNA of the CDR3: TGTGCCACCGCTACGGGGGGAAGCTCCTACGAGCAGTACTTC. This gives the protein CATATGGSSYEQYF.

This chain links TRBV5-1 with TRBJ2-2; 10 positions match TRBD1. CDR1 is SGHRS, CDR2 YFSETQ, per germline. Germline trimming cut 2 bases from V and 5 bases from J; bases unmatched to any gene: 3. There are 15 residues in the CDR3. The CDR3 DNA reads as TGCGCCAGCAGCTTCAGGACAGGGGGGACCGGGGAGCTGTTTTTT. This translates into CASSFRTGGTGELFF.

This clone was seen a handful of times. The V call is TRBV5-4, the J call TRBJ2-5; possibly TRBD1 for D (6 bases). Trimming removed 0 bases at V and 6 bases at J, with 12 bases between. The germline V gene has CDR1 SGHNT and CDR2 YYREEE (reference sequence). The CDR3 totals 14 residues. CDR3 in amino acids: CASSLDWQGKTQYF. CDR3 in DNA: TGTGCCAGCAGCTTGGATTGGCAGGGGAAGACCCAGTACTTC.

A few counts support this clone. The chain couples TRBV6-5 to TRBJ2-3; TRBD2 matches at 15 bases. The trim removed 7 bases at V and 12 bases at J, leaving 11 bases unmatched. The CDR3 is 15 residues long. Germline CDR1 is MNHEY and CDR2 is SVGAGI. The CDR3: CASTMPGLAGGTQYF. In DNA form, the CDR3 reads TGTGCCAGCACTATGCCGGGACTAGCGGGGGGCACACAGTATTTT.

This clone was observed a few times. The chain links TRBV2 to TRBJ1-4; 9 bases are shared with TRBD1. CDR1 is SNHLY, CDR2 FYNNEI, per germline. The CDR3 has 19 residues. Losses at the gene ends were 3 bases for V and 3 bases for J; bases not matched to a gene: 14. The DNA for the CDR3 is TGTGCCAGCAGTGAGGTTTCCCCCACAGGGACAGGGTCTAATGAAAAACTGTTTTTT. Its translation is CASSEVSPTGTGSNEKLFF.

The V gene is TRBV2, the J gene TRBJ2-2, with 9 bases aligning to TRBD1. With V trimmed by 6 bases and J by 2 bases, 7 bases remained unmatched. The CDR3 runs 16 residues. CDR1 is SNHLY and CDR2 is FYNNEI in the germline V gene. The CDR3 protein is CASSPTGGYNTGELFF. CDR3 bases: TGTGCCAGCAGCCCCACAGGGGGCTATAACACCGGGGAGCTGTTTTTT.

This chain uses TRBV29-1 with TRBJ1-1; D gene ambiguous. Germline V CDR1 and CDR2: SQVTM, ANQGSEA. V was cut by 3 bases and J by 0 bases, with 5 bases left in between. The CDR3 contains 12 residues. The CDR3 DNA reads TGCAGCGTTGACAGGATGAACACTGAAGCTTTCTTT. Translated: CSVDRMNTEAFF. Complete variable domain (other parts from reference TRBV29-1 and TRBJ1-1): SAVISQKPSRDICQRGTSLTIQCQVDSQVTMMFWYRQQPGQSLTLIATANQGSEATYESGFVIDKFPISRPNLTFSTLTVSNMSPEDSSIYLCSVDRMNTEAFFGQGTRLTVV.

The rearrangement joins TRBV10-2 to TRBJ1-2; tentatively, D is TRBD1 (5 bases). CDR1 is WSHSY, CDR2 SAAADI, per germline. The CDR3 is made up of 13 amino acids. Trimming took 8 bases from V and 4 from J, leaving 14 bases between them. CDR3 DNA sequence: TGCGCCAGCTCCCCCAGCAGGGCCTATGGCTACACCTTC. This translates into CASSPSRAYGYTF.

This clone was seen a few times. The V call is TRBV2, the J call TRBJ2-7; 7 bases are shared with TRBD1. Germline-derived CDR1 and CDR2 are SNHLY and FYNNEI. With V trimmed by 8 bases and J by 3 bases, 10 bases remained unmatched. CDR3 length equals 14 residues. The CDR3 nucleotides read TGTGCCAGCGGCCGGGACAGCATCTACTACGAGCAGTACGTC. Residues: CASGRDSIYYEQYV.

The chain is built from TRBV11-2 and TRBJ2-1, with D possibly TRBD2 on 5 matching bases. In germline, CDR1 is SGHAT, CDR2 FQNNGV. This CDR3 has 12 residues. Deletions cut 1 base from V and 13 bases from J, with 11 bases between. CDR3 region: CASSLGERAQFF. As DNA, the CDR3 is TGTGCCAGCAGCTTAGGGGAGCGTGCCCAGTTCTTC.

The rearrangement uses TRBV11-2 and TRBJ1-6; no definite D call. The CDR3 consists of 12 residues. V was cut by 3 bases and J by 5 bases, with 2 bases left in between. Germline V gene sequence: CDR1 SGHAT, CDR2 FQNNGV. The CDR3 reads CASSFNNSPLHF. The CDR3 DNA is TGTGCCAGCAGCTTTAATAATTCACCCCTCCACTTT.

The chain is built from TRBV9 and TRBJ2-3; 9 nucleotides agree with TRBD2. Germline CDR1 SGDLS, CDR2 YYNGEE. J lost 2 bases, V lost 0 bases, and 7 bases had no gene match. The CDR3 has 17 amino acids. The CDR3 nucleotides are TGTGCCAGCAGCGTAGCCCGTAGCGGGGGAGCCACAGATACGCAGTATTTT. Its translation is CASSVARSGGATDTQYF.

V is TRBV5-8 and J is TRBJ1-4; D remains ambiguous. This CDR3 has 13 amino acids. V lost 6 bases, J lost 7 bases, and 13 bases lay in between. Germline V gives CDR1 SGHTS, CDR2 YDEGEE. This chain's CDR3 is CASIPPGSEKLFF. CDR3 DNA: TGTGCCAGCATTCCCCCGGGGAGTGAAAAACTGTTTTTT.

The sample holds a few counts of this clone. V usage is TRBV12-5 and J usage is TRBJ2-2; 7 positions match TRBD2. V shed 6 bases, J shed 4 bases, and the junction held 8 bases outside the gene matches. This CDR3 is 15 amino acids long. CDR1 and CDR2 (germline): LGHNT, FRNRAP. CDR3 residues: CASGPLARGTGELFF. The CDR3 coding sequence is TGTGCTAGTGGCCCACTAGCGCGGGGCACCGGGGAGCTGTTTTTT.

The chain carries TRBV19 and TRBJ2-6; D might be TRBD2 (6 bases). The V gene lost 2 bases and the J gene lost 3 bases, with 14 bases spanning the gap. Germline loops: CDR1 LNHDA, CDR2 SQIVND (reference sequence). This CDR3 is built from 17 residues. The CDR3 loop is CASSIRSVGLGANVLTF. CDR3 in DNA: TGTGCCAGTAGTATAAGATCGGTGGGACTTGGGGCCAACGTCCTGACTTTC.

This clone was counted once. This rearrangement joins TRBV2 to TRBJ1-2; 7 bases align to TRBD1. V lost 3 bases and J lost 3; bases outside the gene matches: 7. Germline CDR1 is SNHLY and CDR2 is FYNNEI. CDR3 length: 15 amino acids. CDR3 protein: CASSDVGGADYGYTF. The CDR3 region has the DNA TGTGCCAGCAGTGATGTAGGGGGCGCGGACTATGGCTACACCTTC.

The chain uses TRBV24-1 and TRBJ1-2; 12 bases are shared with TRBD1. The CDR3 runs 15 residues. The V gene's germline CDR1 is KGHDR and CDR2 SFDVKD. Germline trimming cut 2 bases from V and 7 bases from J; bases unmatched to any gene: 4. The CDR3 here is CATSDSRDRGLGYTF. The CDR3 DNA reads as TGTGCCACCAGTGATTCCCGGGACAGGGGGCTTGGCTACACCTTC.

The chain is built from TRBV14 and TRBJ2-4; perhaps TRBD1 as D (6 bases). The CDR3 is 17 amino acids. Germline V gives CDR1 SGHDN, CDR2 FVKESK. Trimming cost V 1 base and J 0 bases, with 13 bases left between them. The CDR3 here is CASSQVGQGRAKNIQYF. Written as DNA, the CDR3 is TGTGCCAGCAGCCAAGTGGGCCAGGGGAGAGCCAAAAACATTCAGTACTTC.

Details on this clone: Sequence at one end of the junction differs from germline and may be a read error. This sequence joins TRBV11-3 and TRBJ2-1; 7 bases map to TRBD2. Germline-derived CDR1 and CDR2 are SGHNT and YENEEA. The CDR3 is made up of 14 amino acids. DNA for the CDR3: TGTGCCAGCAGCTTGGGAGGGGCCTACGATGAGCAGTTCTTC. Translating gives CASSLGGAYDEQFF.

This clone was observed a few times. The V gene is TRBV5-1, the J gene TRBJ2-7, with 12 bases aligning to TRBD2. With V trimmed by 7 bases and J by 4 bases, 6 bases remained unmatched. The germline gives CDR1 SGHRS, CDR2 YFSETQ. CDR3 size: 14 residues. The CDR3 here is CASASGGAGYEQYF. Written as DNA, the CDR3 is TGCGCCAGCGCTAGCGGGGGGGCAGGGTACGAGCAGTACTTC. Using reference TRBV5-1 and TRBJ2-7 for the parts outside the CDR3, the full variable domain is KAGVTQTPRYLIKTRGQQVTLSCSPISGHRSVSWYQQTPGQGLQFLFEYFSETQRNKGNFPGRFSGRQFSNSRSEMNVSTLELGDSALYLCASASGGAGYEQYFGPGTRLTVT.

In this sample, this clone turned up a few times. The CDR3: CASSGGQGNGYTF. CDR3 DNA: TGCGCCAGCAGCGGTGGACAGGGGAATGGCTACACCTTC. V is TRBV5-1 and J is TRBJ1-2; 9 positions match TRBD1. Germline trimming cut 4 bases from V and 6 bases from J; bases unmatched to any gene: 4. The CDR3 runs 13 residues. The germline gives CDR1 SGHRS, CDR2 YFSETQ. Filled out from reference TRBV5-1 and TRBJ1-2, the complete variable domain reads KAGVTQTPRYLIKTRGQQVTLSCSPISGHRSVSWYQQTPGQGLQFLFEYFSETQRNKGNFPGRFSGRQFSNSRSEMNVSTLELGDSALYLCASSGGQGNGYTFGSGTRLTVV.